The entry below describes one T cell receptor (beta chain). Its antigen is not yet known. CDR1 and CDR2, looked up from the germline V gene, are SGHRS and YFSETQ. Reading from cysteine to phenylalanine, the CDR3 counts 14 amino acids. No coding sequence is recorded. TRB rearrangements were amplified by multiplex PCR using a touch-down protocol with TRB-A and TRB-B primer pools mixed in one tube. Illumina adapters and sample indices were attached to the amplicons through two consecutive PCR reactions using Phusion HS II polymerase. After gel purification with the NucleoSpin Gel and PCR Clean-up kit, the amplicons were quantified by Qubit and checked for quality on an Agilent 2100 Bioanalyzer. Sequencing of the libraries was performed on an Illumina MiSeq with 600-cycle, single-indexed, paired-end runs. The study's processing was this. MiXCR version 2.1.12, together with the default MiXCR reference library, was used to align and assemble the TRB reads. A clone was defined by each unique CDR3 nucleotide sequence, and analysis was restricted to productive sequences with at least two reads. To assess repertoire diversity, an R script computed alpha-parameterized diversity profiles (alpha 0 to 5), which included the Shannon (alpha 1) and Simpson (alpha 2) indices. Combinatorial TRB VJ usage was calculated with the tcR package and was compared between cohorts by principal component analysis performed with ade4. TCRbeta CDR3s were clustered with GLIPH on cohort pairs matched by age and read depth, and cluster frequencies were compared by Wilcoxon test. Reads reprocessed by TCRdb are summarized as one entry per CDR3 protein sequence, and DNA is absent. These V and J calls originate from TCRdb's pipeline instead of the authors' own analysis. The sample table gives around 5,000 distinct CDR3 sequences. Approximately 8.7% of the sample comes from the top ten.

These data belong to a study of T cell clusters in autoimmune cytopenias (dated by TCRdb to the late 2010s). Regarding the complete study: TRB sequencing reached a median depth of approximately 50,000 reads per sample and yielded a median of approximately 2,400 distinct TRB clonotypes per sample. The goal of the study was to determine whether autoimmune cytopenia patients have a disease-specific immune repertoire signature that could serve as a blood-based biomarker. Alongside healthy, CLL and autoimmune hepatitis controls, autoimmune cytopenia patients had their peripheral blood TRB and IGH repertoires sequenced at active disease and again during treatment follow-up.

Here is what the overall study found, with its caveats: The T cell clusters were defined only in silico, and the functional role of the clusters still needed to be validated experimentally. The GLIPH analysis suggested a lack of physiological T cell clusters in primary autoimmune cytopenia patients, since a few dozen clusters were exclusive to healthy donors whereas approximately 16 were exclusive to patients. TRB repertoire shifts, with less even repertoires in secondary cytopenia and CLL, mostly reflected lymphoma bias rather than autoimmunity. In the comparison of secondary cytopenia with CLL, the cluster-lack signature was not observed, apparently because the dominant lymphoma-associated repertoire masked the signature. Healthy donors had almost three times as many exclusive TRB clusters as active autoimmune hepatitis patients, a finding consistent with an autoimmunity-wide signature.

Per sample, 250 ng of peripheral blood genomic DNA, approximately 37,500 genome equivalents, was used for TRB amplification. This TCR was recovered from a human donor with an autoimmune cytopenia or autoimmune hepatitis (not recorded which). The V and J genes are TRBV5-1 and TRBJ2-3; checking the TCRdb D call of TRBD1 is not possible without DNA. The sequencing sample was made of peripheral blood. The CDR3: CASRLQGAKNTQYF.